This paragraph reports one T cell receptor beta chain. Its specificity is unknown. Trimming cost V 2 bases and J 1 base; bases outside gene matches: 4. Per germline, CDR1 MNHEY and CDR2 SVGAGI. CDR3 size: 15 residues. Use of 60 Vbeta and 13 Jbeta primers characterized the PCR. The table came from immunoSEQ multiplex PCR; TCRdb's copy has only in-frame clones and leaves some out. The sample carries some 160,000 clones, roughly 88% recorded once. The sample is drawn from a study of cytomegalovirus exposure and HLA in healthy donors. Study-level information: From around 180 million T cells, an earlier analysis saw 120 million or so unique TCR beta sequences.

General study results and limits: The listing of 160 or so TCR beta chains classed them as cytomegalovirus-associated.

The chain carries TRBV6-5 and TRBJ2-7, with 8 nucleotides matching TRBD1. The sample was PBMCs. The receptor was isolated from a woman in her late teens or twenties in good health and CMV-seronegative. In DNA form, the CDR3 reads TGTGCCAGCAGTTACGGGGACAGGACTTCCTACGAGCAGTACTTC. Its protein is CASSYGDRTSYEQYF.